This is a list of T cell receptor beta chains from one sample in a study of T cell repertoires in ileal Crohn's disease. Some clones are missing from TCRdb's copy, which holds only in-frame ones; the method was immunoSEQ multiplex PCR. Counted here are over 11,000 clones, nearly 85% occurring once; the ten biggest clones make up about 5.5%. The specimen was ileal tissue. The receptors originated from an adult with Crohn's disease. The CDR3 runs from the conserved cysteine through the conserved F or W. The order of the fields is V gene, D gene, CDR3 length, clone size, J gene, CDR3 protein, CDR3 DNA. The D gene is left open where the match is weak. For some rows the clone size is stated as once, few or many, or as a class when expanded; others skip it.

V: TRBV29-1
D: TRBD1
length: 13
size: once
J: TRBJ1-1
CDR3: CSVGGQVTTEAFF
DNA: TGCAGCGTGGGGGGACAGGTGACGACTGAAGCTTTCTTT

V: TRBV6-6
D: -
length: 14
size: -
J: TRBJ1-4
CDR3: CASSYHGTNEKLFF
DNA: TGTGCCAGCAGTTACCATGGGACAAATGAAAAACTGTTTTTT

V: TRBV7-3
D: -
length: 13
size: -
J: TRBJ1-2
CDR3: CASSSDRYYGYTF
DNA: TGTGCCAGCAGCTCCGACAGGTACTATGGCTACACCTTC

V: TRBV5-1
D: -
length: 15
size: once
J: TRBJ1-4
CDR3: CASSLASATNEKLFF
DNA: TGCGCCAGCAGCTTGGCCAGCGCAACTAATGAAAAACTGTTTTTT

V: TRBV27
D: TRBD2
length: 17
size: -
J: TRBJ2-5
CDR3: CASSPRHLAGAAETQYF
DNA: TGTGCCAGCAGTCCCCGCCATCTAGCGGGAGCTGCAGAGACCCAGTACTTC

V: TRBV6-1
D: TRBD2
length: 16
size: -
J: TRBJ2-7
CDR3: CASSEAASGPSYEQYF
DNA: TGTGCCAGCAGTGAAGCAGCTAGCGGGCCCTCCTACGAGCAGTACTTC

V: TRBV12-5
D: TRBD1
length: 14
size: -
J: TRBJ2-5
CDR3: CASGSGTVQETQYF
DNA: TGTGCTAGTGGTTCAGGGACAGTCCAAGAGACCCAGTACTTC

V: TRBV5-1
D: TRBD1
length: 14
size: -
J: TRBJ2-7
CDR3: CASSGTGGTYEQYF
DNA: TGCGCCAGCAGCGGGACAGGGGGCACATACGAGCAGTACTTC

V: TRBV7-3
D: TRBD2
length: 15
size: -
J: TRBJ2-7
CDR3: CASSLLGLADYEQYF
DNA: TGTGCCAGCAGCTTATTAGGTCTAGCGGACTACGAGCAGTACTTC

V: TRBV30
D: TRBD2
length: 15
size: -
J: TRBJ2-1
CDR3: CAWSLGTRRDNEQFF
DNA: TGTGCCTGGAGTTTGGGGACTAGAAGGGACAATGAGCAGTTCTTC

V: TRBV6-1
D: -
length: 14
size: -
J: TRBJ2-6
CDR3: CATDSSSGANVLTF
DNA: TGTGCCACCGACAGCTCCTCTGGGGCCAACGTCCTGACTTTC

V: TRBV6-1
D: -
length: 15
size: -
J: TRBJ1-3
CDR3: CASSVRLEVGNTIYF
DNA: TGTGCCAGCAGTGTCCGCCTCGAGGTTGGAAACACCATATATTTT

V: TRBV7-9
D: -
length: 16
size: -
J: TRBJ1-2
CDR3: CASSLDGYRENYGYTF
DNA: TGTGCCAGCAGCTTAGATGGCTACAGGGAAAACTATGGCTACACCTTC

V: TRBV5-4
D: TRBD1
length: 15
size: -
J: TRBJ2-7
CDR3: CASSFGGQGTYEQYF
DNA: TGTGCCAGCAGCTTCGGTGGACAGGGGACCTACGAGCAGTACTTC

V: TRBV7-6
D: TRBD2
length: 13
size: once
J: TRBJ2-1
CDR3: CASSLAGGNEQFF
DNA: TGTGCCAGCAGCCTTGCGGGGGGCAATGAGCAGTTCTTC

V: TRBV6-5
D: TRBD1
length: 15
size: -
J: TRBJ1-3
CDR3: CASSYSTGVGNTIYF
DNA: TGTGCCAGCAGTTACTCGACAGGGGTAGGAAACACCATATATTTT

V: TRBV10-3
D: -
length: 16
size: -
J: TRBJ1-3
CDR3: CAISEAVSSSGNTIYF
DNA: TGTGCCATCAGTGAAGCGGTATCGAGCTCTGGAAACACCATATATTTT

V: TRBV7-3
D: -
length: 16
size: -
J: TRBJ2-2
CDR3: CASSSSGTLTTGELFF
DNA: TGTGCCAGCAGCTCCTCAGGGACTCTGACTACCGGGGAGCTGTTTTTT

V: TRBV9
D: TRBD2
length: 16
size: once
J: TRBJ2-2
CDR3: CASSVRDAGGTGELFF
DNA: TGTGCCAGCAGCGTACGGGACGCGGGAGGTACCGGGGAGCTGTTTTTT

V: TRBV9
D: -
length: 12
size: -
J: TRBJ2-3
CDR3: CASSVNTDTQYF
DNA: TGTGCCAGCAGCGTCAACACAGATACGCAGTATTTT

V: TRBV5-1
D: TRBD1
length: 15
size: -
J: TRBJ2-7
CDR3: CASSPGGTGVGEQYF
DNA: TGCGCCAGCAGCCCAGGAGGGACAGGGGTGGGCGAGCAGTACTTC

V: TRBV9
D: TRBD2
length: 13
size: -
J: TRBJ2-1
CDR3: CASSGPGGNEQFF
DNA: TGTGCCAGCAGCGGTCCCGGGGGGAATGAGCAGTTCTTC

V: TRBV18
D: TRBD1
length: 14
size: few
J: TRBJ1-1
CDR3: CASSPGQVNTEAFF
DNA: TGTGCCAGCTCACCCGGACAGGTGAACACTGAAGCTTTCTTT

V: TRBV5-5
D: TRBD1
length: 15
size: -
J: TRBJ2-7
CDR3: CASSARTGGSYEQYF
DNA: TGTGCCAGCAGCGCAAGGACAGGGGGCTCCTACGAGCAGTACTTC

V: TRBV2
D: -
length: 13
size: -
J: TRBJ1-2
CDR3: CASSYRDPYGYTF
DNA: TGTGCCAGCAGTTACAGGGACCCCTATGGCTACACCTTC

V: TRBV5-4
D: -
length: 14
size: -
J: TRBJ2-7
CDR3: CASSFVGGSYEQYF
DNA: TGTGCCAGCAGCTTCGTGGGAGGATCCTACGAGCAGTACTTC

V: TRBV25-1
D: -
length: 18
size: -
J: TRBJ2-6
CDR3: CASRKTGTGEAGANVLTF
DNA: TGTGCCAGCAGGAAAACCGGGACGGGAGAGGCTGGGGCCAACGTCCTGACTTTC

V: TRBV6-5
D: TRBD2
length: 14
size: -
J: TRBJ2-1
CDR3: CASRGTREGDEQFF
DNA: TGTGCCAGCAGGGGGACTAGAGAGGGAGATGAGCAGTTCTTC

V: TRBV5-6
D: -
length: 13
size: few
J: TRBJ1-2
CDR3: CASSSSIQGPKTF
DNA: TGTGCCAGCAGCTCAAGTATACAGGGACCCAAAACCTTC

V: TRBV11-2
D: -
length: 14
size: -
J: TRBJ2-7
CDR3: CASSPVDRRYEQYF
DNA: TGTGCCAGCAGCCCAGTTGACAGGCGGTACGAGCAGTACTTC

V: TRBV2
D: -
length: 15
size: -
J: TRBJ1-2
CDR3: CASSLLIGAPYGYTF
DNA: TGTGCCAGCAGTCTCCTGATAGGGGCTCCCTATGGCTACACCTTC

V: TRBV7-2
D: -
length: 18
size: few
J: TRBJ2-1
CDR3: CASSLEWAGRSSYNEQFF
DNA: TGTGCCAGCAGCTTAGAGTGGGCAGGGCGTAGCTCCTACAATGAGCAGTTCTTC

V: TRBV5-5
D: -
length: 15
size: -
J: TRBJ2-7
CDR3: CASRRTGLEWYEQYF
DNA: TGTGCCAGCCGGAGGACTGGATTAGAATGGTACGAGCAGTACTTC

V: TRBV10-1
D: TRBD1
length: 14
size: -
J: TRBJ1-2
CDR3: CASSESRTGRGYTF
DNA: TGCGCCAGCAGTGAGTCAAGGACAGGGAGAGGCTACACCTTC

V: TRBV9
D: -
length: 15
size: -
J: TRBJ1-2
CDR3: CASSVVAGGAGGYTF
DNA: TGTGCCAGCAGCGTAGTTGCCGGCGGGGCGGGAGGCTACACCTTC

V: TRBV7-8
D: -
length: 13
size: few
J: TRBJ1-5
CDR3: CASSLQKEGPQHF
DNA: TGTGCCAGCAGCCTACAAAAAGAGGGGCCCCAGCATTTT

V: TRBV30
D: -
length: 15
size: -
J: TRBJ1-1
CDR3: CAWSPRGPKNTEAFF
DNA: TGTGCCTGGAGTCCCCGAGGTCCGAAGAACACTGAAGCTTTCTTT

V: TRBV5-1
D: TRBD1
length: 19
size: -
J: TRBJ2-7
CDR3: CASIPSPGQDYLPVREQYF
DNA: TGCGCCAGCATCCCCTCCCCGGGACAGGACTATCTTCCGGTAAGGGAGCAGTACTTC

V: TRBV5-1
D: TRBD1
length: 15
size: -
J: TRBJ2-7
CDR3: CASSLGATGSIEQYF
DNA: TGCGCCAGCAGCTTGGGCGCGACAGGGTCCATCGAGCAGTACTTC